This T cell receptor (beta chain) came from a study of cytomegalovirus exposure and HLA in healthy donors. Study observations and caveats: Donor immune exposure was known only as CMV serostatus. Investigators reported about 160 TCR beta chains as tied to cytomegalovirus.

The primer mix had 60 Vbeta and 13 Jbeta primers. TCRdb keeps only in-frame clones here, not all; method: immunoSEQ multiplex PCR. This table holds some 150,000 clones, 65% to 80% found once. Although they were nominally healthy when sampled, donors likely had unrecorded immune exposures. This CDR3 is built from 14 residues. The V and J ends lost 3 bases and 3 bases, in that order; junction bases with no gene match: 4. Germline CDR1 and CDR2: KGHSH and LQKENI. In regard to this clone: Its antigen is as yet unknown.

This sequence originates from a man aged 40-49 years in good health and CMV-seronegative. The sequencing input was PBMCs. V is TRBV18 and J is TRBJ2-7, with TRBD1 matching 8 bases. The CDR3 here is CASSPAGGVYEQYF. The CDR3 DNA is TGTGCCAGCTCACCCGCAGGGGGCGTCTACGAGCAGTACTTC. Looking up the rest from reference TRBV18 and TRBJ2-7 gives the full variable domain: NAGVMQNPRHLVRRRGQEARLRCSPMKGHSHVYWYRQLPEEGLKFMVYLQKENIIDESGMPKERFSAEFPKEGPSILRIQQVVRGDSAAYFCASSPAGGVYEQYFGPGTRLTVT.